A selection of T cell receptor beta chains follows, all from one sample in a study of cytomegalovirus exposure and HLA in healthy donors. This table comes from immunoSEQ multiplex PCR, and its TCRdb copy is limited to in-frame clones, with some not included. The sample carries about 200,000 clones, about three quarters recorded once. The sequencing sample was made of PBMCs. These TCRs come from a woman aged 25 to 45 in good health and CMV-seropositive. CDR3s include the opening cysteine and the closing phenylalanine or tryptophan. Fields, in order: clone size, J gene, V gene, D gene, CDR3 protein, CDR3 DNA. D genes are given only for firm matches. Rows give clone size only sometimes, using once, few, many, or a class for an expanded clone.

.	TRBJ1-5	TRBV5-1	.	CASSLGYGPQHF	TGCGCCAGCAGCTTGGGATACGGGCCCCAGCATTTT
.	TRBJ2-1	TRBV9	TRBD1	CASSPGQGGGSYNEQFF	TGTGCCAGCAGCCCAGGACAGGGCGGTGGGTCCTACAATGAGCAGTTCTTC
.	TRBJ1-1	TRBV28	TRBD1	CASPPLIPGQGVSESMNTEAFF	TGTGCCAGCCCCCCATTAATCCCGGGACAGGGGGTAAGTGAATCCATGAACACTGAAGCTTTCTTT
.	TRBJ1-1	TRBV5-1	TRBD1	CASSPLGQGGATEAFF	TGCGCCAGCAGCCCCTTAGGACAGGGTGGGGCGACTGAAGCTTTCTTT
.	TRBJ1-1	TRBV19	.	CAAGRQPLNTEAFF	TGTGCAGCGGGACGTCAGCCTTTGAACACTGAAGCTTTCTTT
few	TRBJ1-2	TRBV19	TRBD1	CASSRQGYGYTF	TGTGCCAGTAGTAGACAGGGATATGGCTACACCTTC
.	TRBJ2-7	TRBV29-1	TRBD1	CSVEGQRTYEQYF	TGCAGCGTTGAGGGACAGCGGACCTACGAGCAGTACTTC
.	TRBJ1-1	TRBV2	.	CASARGANTEAFF	TGTGCCAGCGCCCGGGGGGCGAATACTGAAGCTTTCTTT
.	TRBJ2-4	TRBV19	.	CASSMGGSTPRDIQYF	TGTGCCAGTAGTATGGGTGGATCGACCCCACGGGACATTCAGTACTTC
.	TRBJ2-7	TRBV2	.	CASIMAGHEQYF	TGTGCCAGCATCATGGCGGGGCACGAGCAGTACTTC
.	TRBJ2-6	TRBV29-1	.	CSVEKEAGANVLTF	TGCAGCGTTGAAAAAGAGGCTGGGGCCAACGTCCTGACTTTC
.	TRBJ2-2	TRBV5-4	TRBD1	CASSSRVGQGTGELFF	TGTGCCAGCAGCTCCAGGGTAGGACAGGGCACCGGGGAGCTGTTTTTT
.	TRBJ2-5	TRBV5-1	.	CASSRDSQETQYF	TGCGCCAGCAGCCGTGACTCTCAAGAGACCCAGTACTTC
.	TRBJ1-1	TRBV7-3	TRBD1	CASSLFPGGAGSEAFF	TGTGCCAGCAGCTTATTTCCAGGGGGCGCGGGCAGTGAAGCTTTCTTT
few	TRBJ1-6	TRBV6-5	TRBD1	CASSYSAGQGTSPLHF	TGTGCCAGCAGTTACTCGGCGGGACAGGGAACATCACCCCTCCACTTT
.	TRBJ1-2	TRBV28	.	CASSWGQGTSRGYTF	TGTGCCAGCAGTTGGGGTCAGGGGACGTCCCGGGGCTACACCTTC
.	TRBJ1-6	TRBV7-2	.	CASSREYGTNSPLHF	TGTGCCAGCAGCCGGGAGTACGGAACAAATTCACCCCTCCACTTT
.	TRBJ1-3	TRBV7-2	TRBD1	CASSRDSSGNTIYF	TGTGCCAGCAGTCGGGACAGCTCTGGAAACACCATATATTTT
.	TRBJ1-2	TRBV30	TRBD1	CAWSKTGHYGYTF	TGTGCCTGGAGTAAGACAGGGCACTATGGCTACACCTTC
.	TRBJ2-7	TRBV4-1	TRBD1	CASSRNEGQSTYEQYF	TGCGCCAGCAGCCGAAACGAGGGACAGTCCACCTACGAGCAGTACTTC
.	TRBJ2-2	TRBV4-1	TRBD2	CASSPLRAGLNTGELFF	TGCGCCAGCAGCCCCCTAAGAGCGGGGCTGAACACCGGGGAGCTGTTTTTT
.	TRBJ1-4	TRBV27	.	CASSLPGGNEKLFF	TGTGCCAGCAGTTTGCCAGGAGGCAATGAAAAACTGTTTTTT
.	TRBJ2-4	TRBV29-1	.	CSVGIEGFGNIQYF	TGCAGCGTTGGAATAGAGGGATTCGGAAACATTCAGTACTTC